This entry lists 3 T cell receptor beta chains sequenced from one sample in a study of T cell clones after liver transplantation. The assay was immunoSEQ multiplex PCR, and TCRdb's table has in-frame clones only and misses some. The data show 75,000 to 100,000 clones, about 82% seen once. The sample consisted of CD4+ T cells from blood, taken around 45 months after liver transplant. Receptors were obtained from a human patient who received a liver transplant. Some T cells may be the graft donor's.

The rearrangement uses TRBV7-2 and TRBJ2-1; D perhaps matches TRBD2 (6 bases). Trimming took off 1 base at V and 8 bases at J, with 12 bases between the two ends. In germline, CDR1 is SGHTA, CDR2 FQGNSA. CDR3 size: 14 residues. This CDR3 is CASSLGRGWHEQFF. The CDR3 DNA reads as TGTGCCAGCAGCTTAGGGCGGGGATGGCATGAGCAGTTCTTC.

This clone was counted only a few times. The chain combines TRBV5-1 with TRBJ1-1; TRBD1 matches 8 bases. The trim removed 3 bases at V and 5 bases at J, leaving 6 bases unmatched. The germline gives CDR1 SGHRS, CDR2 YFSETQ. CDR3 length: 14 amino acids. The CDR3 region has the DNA TGCGCCAGCAGCTCTGGACAGGGTCGAACTGAAGCTTTCTTT. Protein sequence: CASSSGQGRTEAFF.

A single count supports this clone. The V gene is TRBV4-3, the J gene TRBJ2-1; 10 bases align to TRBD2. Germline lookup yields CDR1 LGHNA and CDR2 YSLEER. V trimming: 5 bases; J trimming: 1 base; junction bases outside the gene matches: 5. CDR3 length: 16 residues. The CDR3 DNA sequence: TGCGCCAGCAGCGTTATAGCGGGAGGATCCTACAATGAGCAGTTCTTC. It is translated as CASSVIAGGSYNEQFF.